The 8 T cell receptor beta chains given below trace back to one sample, sequenced in a study of T cells in Graves' hyperthyroidism and ophthalmopathy. RNA transcripts were the template for amplifying TCR beta CDR3 regions. HTBI primers were used for first-round RT-PCR of the TCR CDR3. TCRdb analysed the multiplex PCR reads with MiXCR anew, one entry per CDR3 protein. The sample contains around 430,000 distinct CDR3 sequences, 15% of which appear only once. The sample consisted of blood. The receptors stem from a woman in her 30s with Graves' hyperthyroidism.

The chain employs TRBV20-1 and TRBJ2-7; 11 bases fit TRBD2. The CDR3 spans 16 residues. Looked up from germline, CDR1 is DFQATT and CDR2 is SNEGSKA (reference sequence). The V segment lost 1 base and the J segment 6 bases; nucleotides outside the gene matches: 11. CDR3 sequence (DNA): TGCAGTGCTAGAGTCGTAGCGGGAGGGCCTCAAGGCGAGCAGTACTTC. This translates into CSARVVAGGPQGEQYF.

Note on this clonotype: It may be a read error: a sequence one base away is much more abundant. This chain joins TRBV6-2 or TRBV6-3 and TRBJ2-3; 11 bases align to TRBD1. This CDR3 region has 16 residues. CDR1 is MNHEY, CDR2 SVGEGT, per germline. V gave up 5 bases and J gave up 4 bases; unmatched junction bases: 8. CDR3 coding DNA: TGTGCCAGCAGTCACGGACAGGGGGCTGGCGCAGATACGCAGTATTTT. It specifies CASSHGQGAGADTQYF.

This clonotype was counted many times. The genes are TRBV6-1 and TRBJ1-5; TRBD1 matches 7 bases. The CDR3 has 14 residues. V dropped 8 bases and J dropped 1; count of bases not matched to a gene: 5. Germline assignment: CDR1 MNHNS and CDR2 SASEGT. The CDR3 protein is CASCQGVSNQPQHF. CDR3 DNA sequence: TGTGCCAGCTGTCAGGGGGTAAGCAATCAGCCCCAGCATTTT.

This clonotype came up many times. The chain joins TRBV10-3 to TRBJ2-1; no firm D call. V lost 2 bases and J lost 4, with 6 bases in between. This CDR3 is built from 13 residues. Germline V gene lookup returns CDR1 ENHRY and CDR2 SYGVKD. The CDR3 DNA reads as TGTGCCATCAGTGAGAGGGCTTACAATGAGCAGTTCTTC. The encoded protein is CAISERAYNEQFF.

This clonotype showed up many times. The chain employs TRBV7-9 and TRBJ2-7; TRBD1 matches 7 bases. The V segment lost 3 bases and the J segment 2 bases; nucleotides outside the gene matches: 7. This CDR3 has 15 residues. Germline V CDR1 and CDR2: SEHNR, FQNEAQ (reference sequence). The CDR3 DNA is TGTGCCAGCAGCTTCTCCGGGACAGCCACCTACGAGCAGTACTTC. Its translation: CASSFSGTATYEQYF.

The sample holds a few counts of this clonotype. V and J are TRBV30 and TRBJ1-2; 7 bases agree with TRBD1. The CDR3 is made up of 13 amino acids. CDR1 and CDR2 from the germline V gene are GTSNPN and SVGIG (reference sequence). J gave up 9 bases and V 5 bases, and 12 bases lay outside the gene matches. CDR3 protein: CAWVPMGQISYTF. In DNA form, the CDR3 reads TGTGCCTGGGTCCCGATGGGACAGATAAGCTACACCTTC.

This clonotype appeared many times. The V call is TRBV6-2 or TRBV6-3, the J call TRBJ2-5; weak D call: TRBD2 (7 bases). The CDR3 totals 15 residues. Deletions cut 5 bases from V and 5 bases from J, with 18 bases between. In germline, CDR1 is MNHEY, CDR2 SVGEGT. This CDR3 reads CASSVKFGGLETQYF. CDR3 sequence (DNA): TGTGCCAGCAGTGTTAAGTTCGGGGGGCTGGAGACCCAGTACTTC.

This clonotype was seen repeatedly, ten times or more. The chain combines TRBV28 with TRBJ1-2; D perhaps matches TRBD1 (5 bases). Germline loops: CDR1 MDHEN, CDR2 SYDVKM. This CDR3 is 14 amino acids long. Trimming removed 5 bases at V and 8 bases at J, with 18 bases between. CDR3 in amino acids: CASSTPTAHGGYTF. The CDR3 coding sequence is TGTGCCAGCAGTACCCCGACAGCGCATGGGGGCTACACCTTC.